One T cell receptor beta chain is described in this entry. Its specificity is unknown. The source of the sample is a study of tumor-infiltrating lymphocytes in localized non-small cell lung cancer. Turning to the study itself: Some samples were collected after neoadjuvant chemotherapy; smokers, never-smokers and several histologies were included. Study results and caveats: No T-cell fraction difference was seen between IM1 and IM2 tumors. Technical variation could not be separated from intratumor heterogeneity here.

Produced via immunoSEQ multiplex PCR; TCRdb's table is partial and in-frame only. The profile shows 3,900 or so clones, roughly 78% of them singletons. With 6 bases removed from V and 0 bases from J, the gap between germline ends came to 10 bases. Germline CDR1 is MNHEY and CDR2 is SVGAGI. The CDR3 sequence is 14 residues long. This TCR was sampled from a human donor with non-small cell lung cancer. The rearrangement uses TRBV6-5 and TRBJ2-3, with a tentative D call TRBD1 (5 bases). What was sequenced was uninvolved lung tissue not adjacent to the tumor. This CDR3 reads CASSRQTSTDTQYF. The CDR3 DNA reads TGTGCCAGCAGCCGACAGACTAGCACAGATACGCAGTATTTT.